The subject of this entry is one T cell receptor beta chain. This entry comes from a study of blood T cell repertoires in COVID-19. The germline gives CDR1 KGHDR, CDR2 SFDVKD. The CDR3 length is 18 residues. V was pared by 5 bases and J by 6 bases, with 12 bases of the junction left unmatched. TCRdb's copy holds only in-frame clones and misses some; the assay was immunoSEQ multiplex PCR. Of hundreds of thousands of clones listed, 75% to 90% are singletons. This TCR derives from a woman aged 40 to 50 with acute COVID-19. The rearrangement joins TRBV24-1 to TRBJ2-2; 12 bases align to TRBD1. Sequenced input: PBMCs or T cells enriched from blood (not recorded which). For the CDR3, the DNA is TGTGCCACCAGTGCCTTTCCGGGACAGGGGGCGAGGGCCGGGGAGCTGTTTTTT. Its protein product is CATSAFPGQGARAGELFF.